Listed below are T cell receptor beta chains from one sample, sequenced in a study of blood T cells in healthy people across ages. TCRdb called the 5' RACE reads again in MiXCR, with one record for every CDR3 protein. The profile shows 1,100,000 or so distinct CDR3 sequences, around 43% of them singletons. The sequencing input was blood. These receptors all stem from an older woman in good health. CDR3s include the opening cysteine and the closing phenylalanine or tryptophan. A D gene is named only where the DNA matches it firmly. A row's size may be missing; if present it is once, few, many or a size class.

d_gene: -
j_gene: TRBJ2-5
v_gene: TRBV9
abundance: -
CDR3aa: CASSATGTYRGKTQYF
CDR3nt: TGTGCCAGCAGCGCTACCGGGACTTACCGCGGGAAGACCCAGTACTTC

d_gene: TRBD1
j_gene: TRBJ1-6
v_gene: TRBV7-9
abundance: -
CDR3aa: CASSLGRQTGDNSPLHF
CDR3nt: TGTGCCAGCAGCTTAGGCCGGCAGACAGGGGATAATTCACCCCTCCACTTT

d_gene: TRBD1
j_gene: TRBJ1-2
v_gene: TRBV12-3/TRBV12-4
abundance: -
CDR3aa: CASSPGTGRSGAYGYTF
CDR3nt: TGTGCCAGCAGTCCCGGGACAGGGAGGTCGGGGGCCTATGGCTACACCTTC

d_gene: -
j_gene: TRBJ2-7
v_gene: TRBV7-7
abundance: -
CDR3aa: CASSFRGPLPYEQYF
CDR3nt: TGTGCTAGCAGTTTCAGGGGCCCCCTTCCCTACGAGCAGTACTTC

d_gene: TRBD2
j_gene: TRBJ2-1
v_gene: TRBV10-3
abundance: -
CDR3aa: CAIRPGTSGKNEQFF
CDR3nt: TGTGCCATCAGACCCGGGACTAGCGGGAAGAATGAGCAGTTCTTC

d_gene: TRBD2
j_gene: TRBJ2-3
v_gene: TRBV3-1
abundance: -
CDR3aa: CASSQEPGLAGGRSDTQYF
CDR3nt: TGCGCCAGCAGCCAGGAACCGGGACTAGCGGGAGGGAGGTCAGATACGCAGTATTTT

d_gene: -
j_gene: TRBJ2-7
v_gene: TRBV7-8
abundance: -
CDR3aa: CASSRERDIDRTSSYEQYF
CDR3nt: TGTGCCAGCAGCAGGGAACGGGACATCGACAGGACTTCCTCCTACGAGCAGTACTTC

d_gene: -
j_gene: TRBJ2-7
v_gene: TRBV12-5
abundance: -
CDR3aa: CASGLVRADPYEQYF
CDR3nt: TGTGCTAGTGGTTTGGTACGAGCGGACCCCTACGAGCAGTACTTC

d_gene: -
j_gene: TRBJ2-7
v_gene: TRBV7-3
abundance: few
CDR3aa: CASSLGNTYEQYF
CDR3nt: TGTGCCAGCAGCTTAGGCAATACCTACGAGCAGTACTTC

d_gene: -
j_gene: TRBJ2-5
v_gene: TRBV29-1
abundance: -
CDR3aa: CSVEDTRGFGTQYF
CDR3nt: TGCAGCGTTGAAGACACCAGGGGCTTCGGGACCCAGTACTTC

d_gene: TRBD1
j_gene: TRBJ1-4
v_gene: TRBV5-1
abundance: -
CDR3aa: CASSSGTGSEKLFF
CDR3nt: TGCGCCAGCAGCTCCGGGACAGGGAGTGAAAAACTGTTTTTT

d_gene: -
j_gene: TRBJ1-5
v_gene: TRBV12-3/TRBV12-4
abundance: -
CDR3aa: CASRAGVPWQPQHF
CDR3nt: TGTGCCAGCAGGGCGGGGGTTCCATGGCAGCCCCAGCATTTT

d_gene: -
j_gene: TRBJ2-7
v_gene: TRBV6-1
abundance: -
CDR3aa: CASNGQLSYEQYF
CDR3nt: TGTGCCAGCAATGGACAGCTATCCTACGAGCAGTACTTC

d_gene: -
j_gene: TRBJ1-5
v_gene: TRBV2
abundance: -
CDR3aa: CASSDGARHQPQHF
CDR3nt: TGTGCCAGCAGTGACGGGGCCAGGCATCAGCCCCAGCATTTT

d_gene: -
j_gene: TRBJ2-7
v_gene: TRBV29-1
abundance: -
CDR3aa: CSVPGDSSYEQYF
CDR3nt: TGCAGCGTCCCGGGGGACAGCTCCTACGAGCAGTACTTC

d_gene: TRBD1
j_gene: TRBJ2-3
v_gene: TRBV5-1
abundance: few
CDR3aa: CASSSGTGTITDTQYF
CDR3nt: TGCGCCAGCAGCTCAGGGACAGGGACCATCACAGATACGCAGTATTTT

d_gene: TRBD2
j_gene: TRBJ2-1
v_gene: TRBV27
abundance: few
CDR3aa: CASSFFGGRADGEQFF
CDR3nt: TGTGCCAGCAGTTTTTTCGGCGGGAGGGCGGACGGGGAGCAGTTCTTC

d_gene: TRBD2
j_gene: TRBJ2-3
v_gene: TRBV9
abundance: -
CDR3aa: CASSVSPGLAGDTQYF
CDR3nt: TGTGCCAGCAGCGTAAGCCCCGGACTAGCGGGAGATACGCAGTATTTT

d_gene: -
j_gene: TRBJ2-4
v_gene: TRBV20-1
abundance: few
CDR3aa: CSARPRDQNIQYF
CDR3nt: TGCAGTGCTAGGCCCAGGGATCAAAACATTCAGTACTTC

d_gene: TRBD1
j_gene: TRBJ1-2
v_gene: TRBV3-1
abundance: few
CDR3aa: CASNGQGNGYTF
CDR3nt: TGTGCCAGCAACGGACAGGGAAATGGCTACACCTTC

d_gene: -
j_gene: TRBJ2-7
v_gene: TRBV28
abundance: few
CDR3aa: CASSLLLGGRAEPQYF
CDR3nt: TGTGCCAGCAGTTTACTCCTGGGCGGCAGGGCGGAGCCCCAGTACTTC

d_gene: -
j_gene: TRBJ1-4
v_gene: TRBV28
abundance: -
CDR3aa: CASRGMFNEKLFF
CDR3nt: TGTGCCAGCAGGGGCATGTTTAATGAAAAACTGTTTTTT

d_gene: -
j_gene: TRBJ2-7
v_gene: TRBV10-3
abundance: few
CDR3aa: CAIRLAPSSYEQYF
CDR3nt: TGTGCCATCAGACTAGCCCCGAGCTCCTACGAGCAGTACTTC

d_gene: -
j_gene: TRBJ1-1
v_gene: TRBV3-1
abundance: -
CDR3aa: CASSLLGADPENTEAFF
CDR3nt: TGTGCCAGCTCCCTACTTGGGGCAGATCCCGAGAACACTGAAGCTTTCTTT

d_gene: -
j_gene: TRBJ2-7
v_gene: TRBV20-1
abundance: once
CDR3aa: CSARDSRSYNEQYF
CDR3nt: TGCAGTGCCCGGGACTCCCGTTCCTACAATGAGCAGTACTTC

d_gene: -
j_gene: TRBJ2-5
v_gene: TRBV28
abundance: once
CDR3aa: CASSFHPGTVEQETQYF
CDR3nt: TGTGCCAGCAGTTTTCACCCCGGGACGGTAGAACAAGAGACCCAGTACTTC

d_gene: -
j_gene: TRBJ2-1
v_gene: TRBV7-8
abundance: -
CDR3aa: CASSLFGSDNEQFF
CDR3nt: TGTGCCAGCAGCTTATTTGGGAGTGACAATGAGCAGTTCTTC

d_gene: -
j_gene: TRBJ1-1
v_gene: TRBV29-1
abundance: few
CDR3aa: CSVGPQGRVGAFF
CDR3nt: TGCAGCGTGGGGCCCCAGGGGCGAGTTGGAGCTTTCTTT

d_gene: -
j_gene: TRBJ2-6
v_gene: TRBV12-3/TRBV12-4
abundance: -
CDR3aa: CANSFKTFSGANVLTF
CDR3nt: TGTGCCAACAGTTTTAAGACTTTCTCTGGGGCCAACGTCCTGACTTTC

d_gene: -
j_gene: TRBJ2-7
v_gene: TRBV20-1
abundance: few
CDR3aa: CSGGGGVSYEQYF
CDR3nt: TGCAGTGGAGGGGGGGGCGTATCCTACGAGCAGTACTTC

d_gene: TRBD2
j_gene: TRBJ2-1
v_gene: TRBV27
abundance: few
CDR3aa: CASTGGGTSGNNEQFF
CDR3nt: TGTGCCAGCACTGGGGGGGGGACTAGCGGAAACAATGAGCAGTTCTTC

d_gene: -
j_gene: TRBJ2-7
v_gene: TRBV7-8
abundance: -
CDR3aa: CASSLNLNEQYF
CDR3nt: TGTGCCAGCAGCTTAAATTTGAACGAGCAGTACTTC

d_gene: -
j_gene: TRBJ2-1
v_gene: TRBV28
abundance: -
CDR3aa: CASSDTSPYNEQFF
CDR3nt: TGTGCCAGCAGCGACACTAGCCCCTACAATGAGCAGTTCTTC